The sequence of this TCR beta chain was determined in a study of vaccination effects on CD4 cells after COVID-19. Study summary: It was a median of 72 days after the second dose that post-vaccine samples were obtained. Study-level findings and limits: Cross-reaction with common cold coronaviruses was seen in only 1 of 255 vaccine-induced clones from healthy vaccinees.

The germline CDR1 and CDR2 sequences are SQVTM and ANQGSEA. Deletions cut 4 bases from V and 7 bases from J, with 19 bases between. This CDR3 has 14 amino acids. Comments on this clone: Its matching antigen is unknown.

ViraFEST used viral peptide pools to expand antigen-specific CD4+ T cells before sequencing. When 10 to 11 days of culture had elapsed, CD4+ T cells were isolated. All study participants received two doses of BNT162b2 or mRNA-1273 vaccine. Testing of the vaccine recipients showed negative nucleocapsid antibodies and no prior SARS-CoV-2 infection. IL-2 at roughly 9.7 IU/ml and peptides at about 10 ug/ml were added to cultured PBMC, about 1.8 million per well. Produced via immunoSEQ multiplex PCR; TCRdb's table is partial and in-frame only. The table records around 69,000 clones, 74% of them present only once.

This TCR was sampled from a human donor who received a COVID-19 vaccine. The specimen comprised CD4+ T cells from PBMCs cultured with HCoV-229E spike peptides, sampled after COVID-19 vaccination. V and J are TRBV29-1 and TRBJ1-2; D call uncertain. The DNA for the CDR3 is TGCAGCGTTGGAAGGGCCCCAGCGAGTTCTGGCTACACCTTC. Protein sequence: CSVGRAPASSGYTF.